The clone carrying this T cell receptor (beta chain) was observed a few times. The data are from a study of early T cells in non-severe SARS-CoV-2 infection. At the level of the study: Sequencing of bulk RNA from unsorted whole blood was done, without chain pairing.

CDR1 and CDR2 (germline): MNHNY, SVGAGI (reference sequence). Trimming removed 0 bases from V and 5 bases from J; junction bases left unmatched: 3. The CDR3 has 14 amino acids. The library protocol tagged individual cDNA molecules with unique molecular identifiers. TCRdb processed the 5' RACE reads anew with MiXCR; each CDR3 protein has one entry. The top ten clones hold roughly 6.1% of a sample with tens of thousands of distinct CDR3 sequences, 12% of them seen once. The TCR originated in an adult who was a healthcare worker with PCR-confirmed SARS-CoV-2 infection or an uninfected control (not recorded which). The sample taken for sequencing was whole blood. The chain is built from TRBV6-6 and TRBJ2-5; 7 bases fit TRBD1. CDR3 coding DNA: TGTGCCAGCAGTTACTCACAGGGGCGGGAGACCCAGTACTTC. Amino acid sequence: CASSYSQGRETQYF.